Below, 10 T cell receptor beta chains from the same sample are listed, as sequenced in a study of blood T cell repertoires in COVID-19. TCRdb's table, derived via immunoSEQ multiplex PCR, lists solely in-frame clones and lacks some. This table has around 70,000 clones, 80% appearing once. The specimen sequenced was peripheral blood. These receptors originate from a human donor in a cohort sampled during active COVID-19.

The V and J genes are TRBV9 and TRBJ2-7; 10 bases are shared with TRBD2. The V segment lost 0 bases and the J segment 2 bases; nucleotides outside the gene matches: 11. The CDR3 has 18 amino acids. CDR1 and CDR2 (germline): SGDLS, YYNGEE. The CDR3 region is CASSVVAGGRFLPYEQYV. CDR3 bases: TGTGCCAGCAGCGTAGTAGCGGGAGGCCGGTTCCTCCCCTACGAGCAGTACGTC.

The chain carries TRBV11-3 and TRBJ2-6, with no clear D. V was clipped by 5 bases and J by 0 bases, with 8 bases between them. The germline V gene has CDR1 SGHNT and CDR2 YENEEA. CDR3 length equals 15 residues. CDR3: CASSPGGSGANVLTF. The CDR3 nucleotides are TGTGCCAGCAGCCCCGGTGGCTCTGGGGCCAACGTCCTGACTTTC.

The rearrangement links TRBV28 to TRBJ2-2, with D hard to call. Germline CDR1 and CDR2: MDHEN and SYDVKM. The CDR3 runs to 17 residues. Trimming pared 6 bases from V and 1 base from J, leaving 18 bases between. CDR3 residues: CASRPNINQENTGELFF. The CDR3 bases are TGTGCCAGCAGGCCTAATATAAACCAAGAGAACACCGGGGAGCTGTTTTTT.

The chain is built from TRBV4-1 and TRBJ1-3, with 8 bases that match TRBD1. Germline V gene lookup returns CDR1 MGHRA and CDR2 YSYEKL. The CDR3 loop spans 16 amino acids. The trim removed 0 bases at V and 4 bases at J, leaving 5 bases unmatched. The chain's CDR3 is CASSQEYGTGGNTIYF. The DNA of the CDR3 is TGCGCCAGCAGCCAAGAGTATGGGACAGGCGGAAACACCATATATTTT.

The gene calls are TRBV24-1 and TRBJ1-5; D is unclear. The CDR3 has 14 residues. With 1 base removed from V and 4 bases from J, the gap between germline ends came to 7 bases. Looked up from germline, CDR1 is KGHDR and CDR2 is SFDVKD. CDR3 sequence: CATSDFHLNQPQHF. DNA of the CDR3: TGTGCCACCAGTGATTTTCATCTAAATCAGCCCCAGCATTTT.

V is TRBV28 and J is TRBJ2-1, with D perhaps TRBD2 (5 bases). From germline, CDR1 is MDHEN and CDR2 SYDVKM. This CDR3 spans 12 amino acids. The V gene lost 4 bases and the J gene lost 15 bases, with 16 bases spanning the gap. CDR3 region: CASSSRARAGFF. Here the CDR3 DNA reads TGTGCCAGCAGTTCCCGGGCGCGTGCGGGGTTCTTC.

This chain connects TRBV10-3 to TRBJ2-3; TRBD2 matches 10 bases. The CDR3 is 14 residues long. V dropped 11 bases and J dropped 3; count of bases not matched to a gene: 8. Germline V gene data show CDR1 as ENHRY and CDR2 as SYGVKD. In DNA form, the CDR3 reads TGTGCCGGAAAGCGGGGGGGAGGGACAGATACGCAGTATTTT. This translates into CAGKRGGGTDTQYF.

The rearrangement links TRBV9 to TRBJ2-2; weak D call: TRBD2 (5 bases). The V end lost 0 bases, the J end lost 7 bases, and 16 bases lay between the germline ends. The CDR3 contains 16 residues. Germline values: CDR1 SGDLS, CDR2 YYNGEE. The chain's CDR3 is CASSVVGGFYDGELFF. CDR3 DNA: TGTGCCAGCAGCGTAGTCGGCGGGTTCTACGACGGGGAGCTGTTTTTT.

J is TRBJ1-1 and V is TRBV2; possible D gene TRBD1, 5 bases. The CDR3 sequence is 10 residues long. V was shortened by 2 bases and J by 10 bases, with 5 bases between the two germline ends. From germline, CDR1 is SNHLY and CDR2 FYNNEI. In nucleotides, the CDR3 is TGTGCCAGCAGTGAAACAGGAGCTTTCTTT. Translation gives CASSETGAFF.

The gene calls are TRBV27 and TRBJ2-7; D is undetermined. The germline V gene encodes CDR1 MNHEY and CDR2 SMNVEV (reference sequence). The CDR3 runs to 14 residues. Trimming left V 3 bases short and J 4 bases short, with 13 bases between. This CDR3 is CASSFQTAAYEQYF. The CDR3 DNA reads as TGTGCCAGCAGTTTTCAGACTGCCGCTTACGAGCAGTACTTC.